The 12 T cell receptor beta chains below were found in one sample sequenced in a study of siplizumab effects on memory and regulatory T cells. The data were produced by immunoSEQ multiplex PCR, yet TCRdb's version contains in-frame clones alone and is incomplete. This table has 99,000 or so clones, 90% to 95% appearing once. What was sequenced was CD4+ T cells sorted from blood. These receptors all come from a human donor in good health.

J is TRBJ1-5 and V is TRBV2; D is uncertain. V lost 5 bases and J 6 bases, leaving 23 bases between the germline ends. CDR3 length equals 17 residues. In germline, CDR1 is SNHLY, CDR2 FYNNEI. The chain's CDR3 is CASSHKPGWGAAQPQHF. CDR3 bases: TGTGCCAGCAGTCACAAACCCGGCTGGGGTGCGGCTCAGCCCCAGCATTTT. The variable domain in full, with the rest retrieved from reference TRBV2 and TRBJ1-5, is EPEVTQTPSHQVTQMGQEVILRCVPISNHLYFYWYRQILGQKVEFLVSFYNNEISEKSEIFDDQFSVERPDGSNFTLKIRSTKLEDSAMYFCASSHKPGWGAAQPQHFGDGTRLSIL.

This chain connects TRBV5-1 to TRBJ2-2; TRBD1 aligns across 7 bases. V lost 2 bases to trimming and J lost 9 bases; unmatched junction nucleotides: 10. The CDR3 has 15 amino acids. CDR1 is SGHRS, CDR2 YFSETQ, per germline. The CDR3 protein is CASSFGQVAPRELFF. The CDR3 nucleotides are TGCGCCAGCAGCTTTGGACAGGTCGCTCCCCGGGAGCTGTTTTTT.

V gene TRBV6-1 combines with J gene TRBJ1-1; the D gene is possibly TRBD1 (5 bases). With 7 bases removed from V and 11 bases from J, the gap between germline ends came to 17 bases. The CDR3 runs to 12 residues. Germline V CDR1 and CDR2: MNHNS, SASEGT. DNA for the CDR3: TGTGCCAGCATGGGGGACGGATCTGTGGCTTTCTTT. Its protein is CASMGDGSVAFF.

The chain has TRBV7-9 and TRBJ2-5, with D possibly matching TRBD1 (6 bases). CDR1 and CDR2 from the germline V gene are SEHNR and FQNEAQ (reference sequence). V was pared by 1 base and J by 5 bases, with 14 bases between. The CDR3 spans 15 residues. CDR3 sequence reads: CASSLDGTSRETQYF. As DNA, the CDR3 is TGTGCCAGCAGCTTAGATGGGACATCTCGGGAGACCCAGTACTTC. Looking up the rest from reference TRBV7-9 and TRBJ2-5 gives the full variable domain: DTGVSQNPRHKITKRGQNVTFRCDPISEHNRLYWYRQTLGQGPEFLTYFQNEAQLEKSRLLSDRFSAERPKGSFSTLEIQRTEQGDSAMYLCASSLDGTSRETQYFGPGTRLLVL.

V usage is TRBV9 and J usage is TRBJ2-7; no clear D. In germline, CDR1 is SGDLS, CDR2 YYNGEE. V shed 3 bases and J shed 0 bases, with 10 bases lying between them. The CDR3 covers 14 residues. The CDR3 sequence is CASSESSSSYEQYF. CDR3 coding DNA: TGTGCCAGCAGCGAGTCGAGCTCCTCCTACGAGCAGTACTTC. Combining the CDR3 with reference TRBV9 and TRBJ2-7 gives the whole variable domain DSGVTQTPKHLITATGQRVTLRCSPRSGDLSVYWYQQSLDQGLQFLIQYYNGEERAKGNILERFSAQQFPDLHSELNLSSLELGDSALYFCASSESSSSYEQYFGPGTRLTVT.

This chain links TRBV4-2 with TRBJ2-1; 13 bases fit TRBD2. CDR1 and CDR2 (germline): LGHNA, YNFKEQ. CDR3 length equals 15 residues. V was clipped by 1 base and J by 9 bases; unmatched bases: 3. The CDR3 reads CASSQGGTSGIEQFF. The CDR3 nucleotides are TGTGCCAGCAGCCAAGGAGGGACTAGCGGGATTGAGCAGTTCTTC.

The CDR3 region is CATTNNREGPRFF. Written as DNA, the CDR3 is TGTGCCACAACCAATAATCGGGAGGGCCCACGATTCTTC. The V gene is TRBV19, the J gene TRBJ2-1, with 8 bases aligning to TRBD2. Per the germline V gene, CDR1 is LNHDA and CDR2 is SQIVND (reference sequence). The CDR3 length is 13 residues. Germline trimming cut 10 bases from V and 16 bases from J; bases unmatched to any gene: 18.

This clone has just one count. V and J are TRBV7-6 and TRBJ2-5; TRBD1 agrees at 10 bases. The CDR3 loop spans 15 amino acids. V gave up 5 bases and J gave up 5 bases; unmatched junction bases: 8. The V gene's germline CDR1 is SGHVS and CDR2 FNYEAQ. The CDR3 DNA is TGTGCCAGCAGCCGCGGGACAGGGGCCGATGAGACCCAGTACTTC. This codes for CASSRGTGADETQYF.

The chain employs TRBV5-5 and TRBJ1-1; 7 bases map to TRBD1. The length of the CDR3 is 13 residues. After removal of 3 bases from V and 4 bases from J, the junction contained 3 bases not matched to a gene. Looked up from germline, CDR1 is SGHKS and CDR2 is YYEKEE (reference sequence). CDR3 residues: CASSWTGITEAFF. CDR3 coding DNA: TGTGCCAGCAGCTGGACAGGTATCACTGAAGCTTTCTTT.

The gene calls are TRBV5-6 and TRBJ2-7; TRBD1 matches at 11 bases. V was pared by 0 bases and J by 3 bases, with 2 bases of the junction left unmatched. Germline CDR1 and CDR2: SGHDT and YYEEEE. This CDR3 region has 15 residues. The CDR3 sequence is CASSLGTGGFYEQYF. In DNA form, the CDR3 reads TGTGCCAGCAGCTTGGGGACAGGGGGCTTCTACGAGCAGTACTTC.

The genes are TRBV4-1 and TRBJ1-5, with D maybe TRBD1 (5 bases). This CDR3 has 16 amino acids. Germline V lookup: CDR1 MGHRA, CDR2 YSYEKL. The V and J ends lost 1 base and 4 bases respectively, with 14 bases between them. CDR3 nucleotides: TGCGCCAGCAGCCAAGCTGCCGGGGGTGGGAATCAGCCCCAGCATTTT. Translation gives CASSQAAGGGNQPQHF.

The chain joins TRBV10-3 to TRBJ2-7; 11 nucleotides agree with TRBD1. CDR3 length equals 18 residues. In germline, CDR1 is ENHRY, CDR2 SYGVKD. The trim removed 5 bases at V and 5 bases at J, leaving 17 bases unmatched. CDR3 residues: CAISLHPGGGQGVDEQYF. The CDR3 DNA reads as TGTGCCATCAGTCTACACCCCGGGGGGGGACAGGGGGTCGACGAGCAGTACTTC.